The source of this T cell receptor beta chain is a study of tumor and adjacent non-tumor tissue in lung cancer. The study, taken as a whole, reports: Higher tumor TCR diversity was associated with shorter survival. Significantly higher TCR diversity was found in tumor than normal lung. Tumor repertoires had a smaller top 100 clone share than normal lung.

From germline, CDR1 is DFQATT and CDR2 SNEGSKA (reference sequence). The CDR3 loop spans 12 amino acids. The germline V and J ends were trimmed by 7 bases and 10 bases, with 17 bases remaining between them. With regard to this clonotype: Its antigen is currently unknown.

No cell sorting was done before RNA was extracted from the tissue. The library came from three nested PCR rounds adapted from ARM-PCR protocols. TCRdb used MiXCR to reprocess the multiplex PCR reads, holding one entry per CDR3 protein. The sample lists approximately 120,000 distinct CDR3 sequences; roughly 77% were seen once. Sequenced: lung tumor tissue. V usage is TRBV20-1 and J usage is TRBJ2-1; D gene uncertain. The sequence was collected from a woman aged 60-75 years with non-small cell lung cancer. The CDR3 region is CSVPSPLGEQFF. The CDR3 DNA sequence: TGCAGTGTTCCGAGCCCCTTGGGGGAGCAGTTCTTC.